The clone carrying this T cell receptor beta chain was counted many times. No antigen is known for it. From RNA transcripts, TCR beta CDR3 regions were amplified. RT-PCR in the first round (using the HTBI primer set) targeted the TCR CDR3. TCRdb called the multiplex PCR reads again in MiXCR, with one record for every CDR3 protein. The repertoire holds 500,000 to 650,000 distinct CDR3 sequences, with 17% as singletons. This sample was included in a study of T cells in Graves' hyperthyroidism and ophthalmopathy. Study-wide findings and caveats: Most thyroid clonotypes with frequency above 0.001 were detected in blood. A 13 V-J signature model discriminated ophthalmopathy versus stable hyperthyroidism.

V shed 7 bases and J 2 bases; nucleotides not matched to a gene: 7. The CDR3 is made up of 13 amino acids. Germline CDR1 is DFQATT and CDR2 is SNEGSKA (reference sequence). The chain couples TRBV20-1 to TRBJ1-2; TRBD1 aligns across 7 bases. The receptor comes from a woman aged 18-29 years with Graves' ophthalmopathy. The sample comprised blood. CDR3 amino acids: CSGDRDENYGYTF. DNA for the CDR3: TGCAGTGGAGACAGGGATGAGAACTATGGCTACACCTTC.